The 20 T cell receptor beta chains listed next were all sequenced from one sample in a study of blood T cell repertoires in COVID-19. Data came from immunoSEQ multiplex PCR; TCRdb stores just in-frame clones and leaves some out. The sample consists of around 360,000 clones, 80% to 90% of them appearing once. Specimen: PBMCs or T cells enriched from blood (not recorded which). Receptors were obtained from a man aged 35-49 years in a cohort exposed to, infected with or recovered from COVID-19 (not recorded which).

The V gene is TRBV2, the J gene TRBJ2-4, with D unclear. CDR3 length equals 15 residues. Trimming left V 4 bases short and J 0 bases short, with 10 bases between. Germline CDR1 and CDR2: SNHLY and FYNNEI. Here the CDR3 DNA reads TGTGCCAGCAGTGGGCAGGTCAAAGCCAAAAACATTCAGTACTTC. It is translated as CASSGQVKAKNIQYF. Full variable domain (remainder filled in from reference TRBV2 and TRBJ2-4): EPEVTQTPSHQVTQMGQEVILRCVPISNHLYFYWYRQILGQKVEFLVSFYNNEISEKSEIFDDQFSVERPDGSNFTLKIRSTKLEDSAMYFCASSGQVKAKNIQYFGAGTRLSVL.

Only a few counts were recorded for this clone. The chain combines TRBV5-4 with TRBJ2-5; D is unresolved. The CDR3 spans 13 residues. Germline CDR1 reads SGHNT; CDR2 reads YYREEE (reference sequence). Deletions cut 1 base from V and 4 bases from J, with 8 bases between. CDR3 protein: CASSLISGETQYF. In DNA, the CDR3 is TGTGCCAGCAGCTTGATATCGGGAGAGACCCAGTACTTC. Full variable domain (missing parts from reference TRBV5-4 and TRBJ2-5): ETGVTQSPTHLIKTRGQQVTLRCSSQSGHNTVSWYQQALGQGPQFIFQYYREEENGRGNFPPRFSGLQFPNYSSELNVNALELDDSALYLCASSLISGETQYFGPGTRLLVL.

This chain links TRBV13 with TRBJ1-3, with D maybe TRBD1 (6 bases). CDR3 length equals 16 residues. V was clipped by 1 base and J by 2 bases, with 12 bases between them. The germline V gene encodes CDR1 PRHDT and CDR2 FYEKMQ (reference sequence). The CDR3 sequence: CASSLEGRGAGNTIYF. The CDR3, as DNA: TGTGCCAGCAGCTTAGAGGGCAGGGGAGCTGGAAACACCATATATTTT.

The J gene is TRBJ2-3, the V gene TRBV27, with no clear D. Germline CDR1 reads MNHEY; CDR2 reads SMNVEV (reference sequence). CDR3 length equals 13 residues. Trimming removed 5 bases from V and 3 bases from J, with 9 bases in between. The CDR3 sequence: CASSRFLTDTQYF. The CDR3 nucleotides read TGTGCCAGCAGTCGGTTCTTAACAGATACGCAGTATTTT.

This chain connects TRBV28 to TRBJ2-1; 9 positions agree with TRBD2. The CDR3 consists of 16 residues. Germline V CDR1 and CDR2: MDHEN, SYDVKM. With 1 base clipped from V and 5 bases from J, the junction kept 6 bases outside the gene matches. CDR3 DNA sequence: TGTGCCAGCAGTTTATTCACTAGCGGGTACCACAATGAGCAGTTCTTC. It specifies CASSLFTSGYHNEQFF.

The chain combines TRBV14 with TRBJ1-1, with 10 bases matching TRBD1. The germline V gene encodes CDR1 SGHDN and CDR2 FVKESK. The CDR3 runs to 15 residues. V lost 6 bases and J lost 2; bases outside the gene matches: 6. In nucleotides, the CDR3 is TGTGCCAGCAGGGGGACAGGGGAATTTAACACTGAAGCTTTCTTT. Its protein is CASRGTGEFNTEAFF.

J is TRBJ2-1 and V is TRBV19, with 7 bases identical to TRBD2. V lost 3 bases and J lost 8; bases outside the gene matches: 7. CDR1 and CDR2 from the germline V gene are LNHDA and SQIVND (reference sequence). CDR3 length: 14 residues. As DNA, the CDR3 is TGTGCCAGTAGTATCACTGCGGGAGTAGATGAGCAGTTCTTC. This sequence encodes CASSITAGVDEQFF. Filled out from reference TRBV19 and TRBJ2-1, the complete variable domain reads DGGITQSPKYLFRKEGQNVTLSCEQNLNHDAMYWYRQDPGQGLRLIYYSQIVNDFQKGDIAEGYSVSREKKESFPLTVTSAQKNPTAFYLCASSITAGVDEQFFGPGTRLTVL.

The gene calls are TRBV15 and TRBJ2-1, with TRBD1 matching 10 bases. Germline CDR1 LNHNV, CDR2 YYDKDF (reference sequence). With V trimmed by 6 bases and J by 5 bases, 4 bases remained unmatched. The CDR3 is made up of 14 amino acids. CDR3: CATRDRGFDNEQFF. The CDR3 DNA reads TGTGCCACCAGGGACAGGGGGTTCGACAATGAGCAGTTCTTC.

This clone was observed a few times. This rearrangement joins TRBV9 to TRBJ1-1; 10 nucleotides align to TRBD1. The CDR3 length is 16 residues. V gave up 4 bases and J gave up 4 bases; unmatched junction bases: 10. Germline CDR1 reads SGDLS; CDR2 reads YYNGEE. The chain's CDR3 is CASSPPDRGRFTEAFF. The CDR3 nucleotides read TGTGCCAGCAGCCCCCCCGACAGGGGGCGTTTCACTGAAGCTTTCTTT. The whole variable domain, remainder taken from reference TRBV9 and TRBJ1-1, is DSGVTQTPKHLITATGQRVTLRCSPRSGDLSVYWYQQSLDQGLQFLIQYYNGEERAKGNILERFSAQQFPDLHSELNLSSLELGDSALYFCASSPPDRGRFTEAFFGQGTRLTVV.

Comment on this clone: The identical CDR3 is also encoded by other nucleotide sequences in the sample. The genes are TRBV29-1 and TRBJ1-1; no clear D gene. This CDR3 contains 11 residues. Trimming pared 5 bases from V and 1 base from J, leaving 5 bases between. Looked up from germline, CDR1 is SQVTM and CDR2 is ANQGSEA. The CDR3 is CSVRENTEAFF. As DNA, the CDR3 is TGCAGCGTTCGGGAGAACACTGAAGCTTTCTTT. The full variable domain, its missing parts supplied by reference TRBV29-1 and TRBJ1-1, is SAVISQKPSRDICQRGTSLTIQCQVDSQVTMMFWYRQQPGQSLTLIATANQGSEATYESGFVIDKFPISRPNLTFSTLTVSNMSPEDSSIYLCSVRENTEAFFGQGTRLTVV.

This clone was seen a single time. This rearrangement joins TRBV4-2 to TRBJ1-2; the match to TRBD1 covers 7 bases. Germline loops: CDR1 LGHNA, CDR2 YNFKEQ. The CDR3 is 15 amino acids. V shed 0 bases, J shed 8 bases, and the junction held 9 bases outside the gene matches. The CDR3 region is CASSQEERGPGGYTF. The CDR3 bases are TGTGCCAGCAGCCAAGAGGAAAGGGGGCCTGGAGGCTACACCTTC.

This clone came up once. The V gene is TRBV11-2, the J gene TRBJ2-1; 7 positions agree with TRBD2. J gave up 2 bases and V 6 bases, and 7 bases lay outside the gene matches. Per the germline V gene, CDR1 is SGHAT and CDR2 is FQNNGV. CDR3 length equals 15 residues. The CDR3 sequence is CASSPSGTAYNEQFF. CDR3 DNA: TGTGCCAGCAGTCCAAGCGGGACCGCCTACAATGAGCAGTTCTTC.

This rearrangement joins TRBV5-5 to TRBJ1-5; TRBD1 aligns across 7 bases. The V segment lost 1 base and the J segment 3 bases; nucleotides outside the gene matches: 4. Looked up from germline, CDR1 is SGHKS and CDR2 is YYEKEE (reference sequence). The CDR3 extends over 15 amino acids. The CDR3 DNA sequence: TGTGCCAGCAGCTTGTCAACAGGGGACAATCAGCCCCAGCATTTT. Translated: CASSLSTGDNQPQHF.

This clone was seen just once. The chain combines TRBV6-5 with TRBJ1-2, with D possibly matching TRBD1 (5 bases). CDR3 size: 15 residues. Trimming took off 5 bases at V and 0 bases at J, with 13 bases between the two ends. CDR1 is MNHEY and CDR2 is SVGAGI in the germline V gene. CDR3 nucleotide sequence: TGTGCCAGCAGTCGTACCGACAGACCTAACTATGGCTACACCTTC. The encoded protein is CASSRTDRPNYGYTF.

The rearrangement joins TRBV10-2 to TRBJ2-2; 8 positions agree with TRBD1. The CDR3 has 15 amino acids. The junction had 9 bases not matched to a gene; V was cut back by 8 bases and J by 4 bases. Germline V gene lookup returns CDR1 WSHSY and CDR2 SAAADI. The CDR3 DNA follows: TGCGCCAGCTTCATCGACAGGGGAGGCACCGGGGAGCTGTTTTTT. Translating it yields CASFIDRGGTGELFF.

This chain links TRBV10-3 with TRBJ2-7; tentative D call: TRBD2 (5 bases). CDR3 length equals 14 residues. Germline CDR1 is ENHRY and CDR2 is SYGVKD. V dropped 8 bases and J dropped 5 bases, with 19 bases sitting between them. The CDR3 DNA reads TGTGCCATCGGTGGCGGGTCTGGTTGGGACGAGCAGTACTTC. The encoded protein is CAIGGGSGWDEQYF.

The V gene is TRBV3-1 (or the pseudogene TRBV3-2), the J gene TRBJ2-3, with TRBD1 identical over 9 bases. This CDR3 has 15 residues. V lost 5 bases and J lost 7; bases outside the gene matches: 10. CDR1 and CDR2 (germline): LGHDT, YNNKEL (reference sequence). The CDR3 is CASSYTGTGSYTQYF. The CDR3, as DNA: TGTGCCAGCAGCTATACCGGGACAGGGAGTTATACGCAGTATTTT.

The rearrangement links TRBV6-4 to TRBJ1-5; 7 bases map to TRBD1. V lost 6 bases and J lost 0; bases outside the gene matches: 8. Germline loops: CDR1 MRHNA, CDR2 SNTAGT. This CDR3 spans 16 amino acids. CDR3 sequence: CASRTDRDCSNQPQHF. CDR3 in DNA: TGTGCCAGCAGGACCGACAGGGACTGTAGCAATCAGCCCCAGCATTTT.

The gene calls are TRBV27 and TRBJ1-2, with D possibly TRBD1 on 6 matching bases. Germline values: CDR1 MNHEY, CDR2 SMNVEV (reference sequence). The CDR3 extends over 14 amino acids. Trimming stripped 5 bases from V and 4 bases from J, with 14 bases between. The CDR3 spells CASSPRTAIYGYTF. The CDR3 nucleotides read TGTGCCAGCAGTCCAAGGACAGCGATCTATGGCTACACCTTC.

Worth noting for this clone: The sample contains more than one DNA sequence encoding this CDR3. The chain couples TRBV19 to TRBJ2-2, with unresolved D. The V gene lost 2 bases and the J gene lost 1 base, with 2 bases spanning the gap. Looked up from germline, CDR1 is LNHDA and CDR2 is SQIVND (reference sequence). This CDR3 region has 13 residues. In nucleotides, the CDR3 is TGTGCCAGTAGTATACAGAACACCGGGGAGCTGTTTTTT. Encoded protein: CASSIQNTGELFF.